One and the same sample provided the 21 T cell receptor beta chains below, sequenced in a study of T cell repertoires in cytomegalovirus infection. The antigens for these receptors are not known. TCRdb processed the reads anew with MiXCR; each CDR3 protein has one entry. The sample includes 300,000 to 400,000 distinct CDR3 sequences, 25% to 30% of them seen just once. This specimen consisted of cultured PBMCs, obtained from culture after CMV antigen stimulation. These receptors came from a human donor in good health (CMV status not recorded). Some clones in this sample may be carry-over from other donors' samples.

V is TRBV20-1 and J is TRBJ2-3, with TRBD2 matching over 7 bases. The V segment lost 5 bases and the J segment 2 bases; nucleotides outside the gene matches: 10. The germline V gene encodes CDR1 DFQATT and CDR2 SNEGSKA (reference sequence). CDR3 length: 15 residues. The CDR3: CSARQAGVPTDTQYF. The DNA of the CDR3 is TGCAGTGCTCGTCAGGCGGGAGTTCCCACAGATACGCAGTATTTT.

This clonotype was seen ten or more times. The CDR3 reads CASSLVEIRRGYYNEQFF. In DNA, the CDR3 is TGTGCCAGCAGCTTAGTGGAGATAAGGCGGGGGTATTACAATGAGCAGTTCTTC. This rearrangement joins TRBV7-2 to TRBJ2-1; 7 nucleotides align to TRBD2. Germline V CDR1 and CDR2: SGHTA, FQGNSA. The CDR3 has 18 residues. Germline trimming cut 1 base from V and 4 bases from J; bases unmatched to any gene: 13. The complete variable domain, with remaining parts taken from reference TRBV7-2 and TRBJ2-1, reads GAGVSQSPSNKVTEKGKDVELRCDPISGHTALYWYRQSLGQGLEFLIYFQGNSAPDKSGLPSDRFSAERTGGSVSTLTIQRTQQEDSAVYLCASSLVEIRRGYYNEQFFGPGTRLTVL.

V gene TRBV7-9 combines with J gene TRBJ2-2; 10 bases fit TRBD2. The CDR3 runs to 18 residues. Germline V gene data show CDR1 as SEHNR and CDR2 as FQNEAQ (reference sequence). J gave up 0 bases and V 5 bases, and 9 bases lay outside the gene matches. CDR3 amino acids: CASSTIPGTSANTGELFF. CDR3 in DNA: TGTGCCAGCAGCACCATACCCGGGACTAGCGCGAACACCGGGGAGCTGTTTTTT. The full variable domain, with the rest looked up from reference TRBV7-9 and TRBJ2-2, is DTGVSQNPRHKITKRGQNVTFRCDPISEHNRLYWYRQTLGQGPEFLTYFQNEAQLEKSRLLSDRFSAERPKGSFSTLEIQRTEQGDSAMYLCASSTIPGTSANTGELFFGEGSRLTVL.

This clonotype was detected ten times or more. The rearrangement uses TRBV7-3 and TRBJ2-1; 8 bases fit TRBD2. This CDR3 region has 15 residues. In germline, CDR1 is SGHTA, CDR2 FQGTGA. Trimming cost V 5 bases and J 5 bases; bases outside gene matches: 8. The CDR3 region is CASSTFGREDNEQFF. Here the CDR3 DNA reads TGTGCCAGCAGCACCTTCGGGAGGGAAGACAATGAGCAGTTCTTC.

This clonotype was seen ten or more times. The chain joins TRBV7-9 to TRBJ2-1; tentatively, D is TRBD2 (5 bases). The CDR3 extends over 12 amino acids. CDR1 SEHNR and CDR2 FQNEAQ come from the germline V gene (reference sequence). V was pared by 3 bases and J by 9 bases, with 9 bases between. This chain's CDR3 is CASSFGVGEQFF. CDR3 sequence (DNA): TGTGCCAGCAGCTTCGGGGTAGGTGAGCAGTTCTTC.

This clonotype has a handful of counts. The chain couples TRBV6-1 to TRBJ2-3; unclear D gene. Germline V lookup: CDR1 MNHNS, CDR2 SASEGT. V was clipped by 5 bases and J by 0 bases, with 12 bases between them. The CDR3 length is 15 residues. The CDR3 coding sequence is TGTGCCAGCAGTTATCTTTTTACTAGCACAGATACGCAGTATTTT. It yields the protein CASSYLFTSTDTQYF.

This clonotype turned up a few times. The chain joins TRBV12-5 to TRBJ2-1, with TRBD1 as a possible D gene (6 bases). The CDR3 spans 14 residues. The V end lost 3 bases, the J end lost 8 bases, and 14 bases lay between the germline ends. Germline V gene data show CDR1 as LGHNT and CDR2 as FRNRAP. DNA of the CDR3: TGTGCTAGTGGTTTAAGCAGGGGCGTGGATGAGCAGTTCTTC. It translates to CASGLSRGVDEQFF.

The chain combines TRBV11-1 with TRBJ1-6, with no clear D. Trimming stripped 3 bases from V and 3 bases from J, with 6 bases between. Germline V lookup: CDR1 SGHAT, CDR2 FQDESV (reference sequence). The CDR3 is 14 residues long. In DNA form, the CDR3 reads TGTGCCAGCAGCTTTGGGCACTATAATTCACCCCTCCACTTT. Translated: CASSFGHYNSPLHF.

The CDR3 DNA follows: TGTGCCAGCACCAATCAGGGCGCTGAAGCTTTCTTT. It encodes CASTNQGAEAFF. The chain couples TRBV12-3 or TRBV12-4 to TRBJ1-1, with D perhaps TRBD1 (5 bases). Between the trimmed V and J ends, which lost 7 bases and 6 bases, there was a span of 12 bases. The CDR3 runs 12 residues.

This chain connects TRBV19 to TRBJ2-3; 9 bases align to TRBD1. The CDR3 consists of 16 residues. CDR1 LNHDA and CDR2 SQIVND come from the germline V gene (reference sequence). J gave up 5 bases and V 2 bases, and 8 bases lay outside the gene matches. For the CDR3, the DNA is TGTGCCAGTAGTATATATTGGGACAGGGCACGAGATACGCAGTATTTT. Its protein product is CASSIYWDRARDTQYF.

This clonotype was found a few times. CDR3 amino acids: CASSLFGSSGQPQHF. For the CDR3, the DNA is TGTGCCAGCAGCTTATTTGGGTCCTCGGGTCAGCCCCAGCATTTT. The V gene is TRBV7-2, the J gene TRBJ1-5; D is ambiguous. The ends were cut back, 2 bases at V and 6 bases at J, with 14 bases in the middle. Germline V CDR1 and CDR2: SGHTA, FQGNSA. The CDR3 spans 15 residues.

This clonotype turned up a few times. This chain uses TRBV15 with TRBJ2-3; no definite D call. CDR1 and CDR2 from the germline V gene are LNHNV and YYDKDF (reference sequence). Trimming cost V 11 bases and J 0 bases, with 12 bases left between them. The CDR3 extends over 13 amino acids. DNA of the CDR3: TGTGCCGCCGCCGGTACTAGCACAGATACGCAGTATTTT. Encoded protein: CAAAGTSTDTQYF.

The chain has TRBV7-8 and TRBJ1-5; D is possibly TRBD1 (5 bases). V lost 1 base and J 1 base, leaving 11 bases between the germline ends. Looked up from germline, CDR1 is SGHVS and CDR2 is FQNEAQ. The CDR3 is 16 amino acids. The DNA for the CDR3 is TGTGCCAGCAGCTTAGAGGGCAGGGTAAGCAATCAGCCCCAGCATTTT. It translates to CASSLEGRVSNQPQHF.

At least ten counts were recorded for this clonotype. The J gene is TRBJ2-1, the V gene TRBV4-1, with no clear D. CDR3 length: 15 residues. Trimming cost V 1 base and J 3 bases, with 10 bases left between them. The germline gives CDR1 MGHRA, CDR2 YSYEKL. In nucleotides, the CDR3 is TGCGCCAGCAGCCAAGGGCGACAAGACTACAATGAGCAGTTCTTC. Protein product: CASSQGRQDYNEQFF.

This clonotype has only a few counts. The V gene is TRBV6-5, the J gene TRBJ1-4, with 11 bases lining up with TRBD1. Germline-derived CDR1 and CDR2 are MNHEY and SVGAGI. The CDR3 totals 16 residues. Trimming cost V 2 bases and J 8 bases; bases outside gene matches: 7. CDR3 residues: CASSYGGGQGEEKLFF. DNA for the CDR3: TGTGCCAGCAGTTACGGTGGGGGACAGGGGGAAGAAAAACTGTTTTTT.

V and J are TRBV3-1 and TRBJ2-3, with TRBD2 as a possible D gene (6 bases). The germline gives CDR1 LGHDT, CDR2 YNNKEL (reference sequence). Trimming removed 1 base from V and 3 bases from J, with 17 bases in between. The CDR3 has 17 amino acids. This CDR3 reads CASSQVGGSTRTDTQYF. DNA of the CDR3: TGTGCCAGCAGCCAAGTGGGGGGTTCCACACGGACAGATACGCAGTATTTT.

This rearrangement joins TRBV10-3 to TRBJ1-1, with TRBD1 as a possible D gene (6 bases). V shed 0 bases and J shed 4 bases, with 12 bases lying between them. Per the germline V gene, CDR1 is ENHRY and CDR2 is SYGVKD. The CDR3 length is 15 residues. The CDR3 here is CAISESGQLGTEAFF. CDR3 in DNA: TGTGCCATCAGTGAGTCCGGACAGCTAGGCACTGAAGCTTTCTTT.

The DNA of the CDR3 is TGCAGTGCTAGAGATCTACGGGGAGGGAACTACGAGCAGTACTTC. Translation: CSARDLRGGNYEQYF. The genes are TRBV20-1 and TRBJ2-7, with 7 nucleotides matching TRBD2. The CDR3 runs to 15 residues. CDR1 is DFQATT, CDR2 SNEGSKA, per germline (reference sequence). After removal of 0 bases from V and 3 bases from J, the junction contained 8 bases not matched to a gene.

The rearrangement joins TRBV12-3 or TRBV12-4 to TRBJ1-2; D unresolved. The CDR3 runs 13 residues. Deletions cut 1 base from V and 8 bases from J, with 11 bases between. The CDR3 region is CASSLDSWRGYTF. The CDR3 DNA is TGTGCCAGCAGTTTAGACAGTTGGAGAGGCTACACCTTC.

In this sample, this clonotype turned up a few times. CDR3 protein: CSARGQVGEAFF. The CDR3 coding sequence is TGCAGTGCTAGAGGACAGGTCGGTGAAGCTTTCTTT. This chain links TRBV20-1 with TRBJ1-1; TRBD1 is a possible D gene (6 bases). This CDR3 contains 12 residues. Germline CDR1 reads DFQATT; CDR2 reads SNEGSKA (reference sequence). V was trimmed by 1 base and J by 7 bases, leaving 10 bases between them.

This clonotype appeared a few times. V and J are TRBV27 and TRBJ1-2, with unresolved D. This CDR3 is built from 12 residues. Per the germline V gene, CDR1 is MNHEY and CDR2 is SMNVEV (reference sequence). V was shortened by 6 bases and J by 6 bases, with 11 bases between the two germline ends. CDR3: CASRRVGHGYTF. As DNA, the CDR3 is TGTGCCAGCAGGCGCGTCGGCCATGGCTACACCTTC.